This T cell receptor (beta chain) was observed in a study of blood T cell repertoires in COVID-19. Background on the study: Whether acute or convalescent, the COVID-19 samples came from the United States, Italy and Spain.

Comment on this clone: One end of the junction is discordant with germline, which a read error may explain.

Authors' methods: Amplification of reference gene primers was used by the study to estimate nucleated cell counts. Sequenced by immunoSEQ multiplex PCR; TCRdb stores in-frame clones only, minus some. From that table come the V and J calls and clone size; the DNA was used to work out D and trimming. The sample consists of roughly 75,000 clones, over 70% of them appearing once. This CDR3 has 15 residues. From germline, CDR1 is MNHEY and CDR2 SMNVEV (reference sequence). The clonotype comes from a man over 45 with acute or convalescent COVID-19. The chain combines TRBV27 with TRBJ2-7, with TRBD2 matching 9 bases. Sequences were obtained from peripheral blood. For the CDR3, the DNA is TGTGCCAGCAGAAAATCCGGGACTAGCTCCCACGAGCAGTACTTC. Amino acids: CASRKSGTSSHEQYF.